Following are 6 T cell receptor beta chains from one sample sequenced in a study of cytomegalovirus exposure and HLA in healthy donors. Primers included in the PCR were 60 Vbeta and 13 Jbeta primers. TCRdb's table, derived via immunoSEQ multiplex PCR, lists solely in-frame clones and lacks some. The repertoire includes some 91,000 clones, 78% of them detected once, and roughly 0.71% sits in the top ten. Sequenced input: PBMCs. These receptors all come from a woman in her sixties or seventies in good health and CMV-seronegative.

The chain recombines TRBV25-1 with TRBJ1-2, with a weak D call TRBD1 (6 bases). Deletions cut 5 bases from V and 5 bases from J, with 15 bases between. This CDR3 contains 14 residues. The V gene's germline CDR1 is MGHDK and CDR2 SYGVNS. The CDR3 reads CASSKAGTTYGYTF. The CDR3 nucleotides are TGTGCCAGCAGTAAAGCTGGGACAACATATGGCTACACCTTC.

V gene TRBV18 combines with J gene TRBJ1-1, with TRBD1 identical over 9 bases. The CDR3 consists of 14 residues. V shed 5 bases and J 0 bases; nucleotides not matched to a gene: 1. The germline V gene has CDR1 KGHSH and CDR2 LQKENI. The CDR3, as DNA: TGTGCCAGCTCAGGGGACAGGGTGAACACTGAAGCTTTCTTT. Protein product: CASSGDRVNTEAFF. The whole variable domain, filled in from reference TRBV18 and TRBJ1-1, reads NAGVMQNPRHLVRRRGQEARLRCSPMKGHSHVYWYRQLPEEGLKFMVYLQKENIIDESGMPKERFSAEFPKEGPSILRIQQVVRGDSAAYFCASSGDRVNTEAFFGQGTRLTVV.

The chain carries TRBV19 and TRBJ2-5; the match to TRBD2 covers 13 bases. Germline CDR1 reads LNHDA; CDR2 reads SQIVND (reference sequence). The V and J ends lost 6 bases and 9 bases, in that order; junction bases with no gene match: 7. The CDR3 runs 14 residues. CDR3 nucleotides: TGTGCCAGTAGACTAGCGGGGGGGTCCGGGTCCCAGTACTTC. This encodes CASRLAGGSGSQYF.

The chain couples TRBV6-1 to TRBJ2-5, with TRBD2 matching over 7 bases. The V and J ends lost 4 bases and 8 bases, in that order; junction bases with no gene match: 7. The CDR3 length is 13 residues. Germline V gene sequence: CDR1 MNHNS, CDR2 SASEGT. The CDR3 nucleotides read TGTGCCAGCAGTGTTGGGACGGGGGGTACCCAGTACTTC. Translation: CASSVGTGGTQYF.

This clone was seen only a few times. The rearrangement links TRBV9 to TRBJ1-5; D is undetermined. The germline CDR1 and CDR2 sequences are SGDLS and YYNGEE. The CDR3 is 15 amino acids. V was pared by 4 bases and J by 2 bases, with 13 bases between. The CDR3 spells CASSPSGGRNQPQHF. In DNA form, the CDR3 reads TGTGCCAGCAGCCCGTCGGGAGGGCGCAATCAGCCCCAGCATTTT.

This chain connects TRBV6-5 to TRBJ2-2; tentative D call: TRBD2 (7 bases). The CDR3 is 14 amino acids. Trimming stripped 7 bases from V and 7 bases from J, with 16 bases between. Per germline, CDR1 MNHEY and CDR2 SVGAGI. In DNA, the CDR3 is TGTGCCAGCACCAGGAGGGGGGGGAACGGGGAGCTGTTTTTT. It specifies CASTRRGGNGELFF.